The clone carrying this TCR beta chain has just one count. The data belong to a study of T cell changes during pregnancy in multiple sclerosis. Data came from immunoSEQ multiplex PCR; TCRdb stores just in-frame clones and leaves some out. The table includes tens of thousands of clones, 90% detected once. This CDR3 has 13 residues. In germline, CDR1 is MGHDK, CDR2 SYGVNS. The J segment lost 8 bases and the V segment lost 6 bases, leaving 7 bases of the junction unmatched. The clonotype comes from a female donor with multiple sclerosis, enrolled in a pregnancy study. This chain connects TRBV25-1 to TRBJ1-2; 9 bases line up with TRBD1. Material: CD8+ T cells from peripheral blood mononuclear cells, obtained in the first trimester of pregnancy. CDR3 loop: CASSLQGARGYTF. The CDR3 nucleotides read TGTGCCAGCAGCCTACAGGGGGCAAGGGGCTACACCTTC.